This T cell receptor (beta chain) was captured by sequencing in a study of spatial heterogeneity in lung cancer. Study-wide results and caveats: Blood contained ubiquitous expanded tumor TCRs more at resection than at follow-up.

TCRdb reprocessed the 5' RACE reads with MiXCR, giving one entry per CDR3 protein. The sample carries more than 85,000 distinct CDR3 sequences, under 9% recorded once. Trimming took off 3 bases at V and 6 bases at J, with 11 bases between the two ends. Looked up from germline, CDR1 is LNHDA and CDR2 is SQIVND (reference sequence). The CDR3 loop spans 13 amino acids. Indicated time point: sample taken at primary tumor resection. No cell sorting; template was whole RNA from tumor, lung tissue or PBMC. The sample holds many counts of this clonotype. Its target is not known. Sequences were derived from PBMCs, sampled at surgery. The V call is TRBV19, the J call TRBJ1-1; no definite D call. The source of this sequence is a male donor with early-stage non-small cell lung cancer. The CDR3 DNA follows: TGTGCCAGTAGTATTGGGCAGTACTCTGAAGCTTTCTTT. It yields the protein CASSIGQYSEAFF.